The entry below gives a single T cell receptor beta chain sequence along with its context. Its cognate antigen is unknown. This record belongs to a study of glioma-infiltrating T cells after dendritic cell vaccination. The PCR used 60 V beta and 13 J beta primers. TCRdb keeps only in-frame clones here, not all; method: immunoSEQ multiplex PCR. The sample lists about 90,000 clones; about 84% were seen once. V was cut by 2 bases and J by 10 bases, with 8 bases left in between. CDR3 size: 10 residues. CDR1 is GTSNPN and CDR2 is SVGIG in the germline V gene (reference sequence). Study outcomes and limitations: The cohort had few patients with full blood and tumor sets. Survival was not directly related to TCR clonality in these patients.

This sequence originates from a human donor with glioblastoma. Material: blood, obtained before dendritic cell vaccination. This sequence joins TRBV30 and TRBJ1-1; perhaps TRBD1 as D (6 bases). The CDR3 bases are TGTGCCTGGAGTCTACAGGGAGCTTTCTTT. Translated, it gives CAWSLQGAFF. The entire variable domain, with the rest obtained from reference TRBV30 and TRBJ1-1, is as follows: SQTIHQWPATLVQPVGSPLSLECTVEGTSNPNLYWYRQAAGRGLQLLFYSVGIGQISSEVPQNLSASRPQDRQFILSSKKLLLSDSGFYLCAWSLQGAFFGQGTRLTVV.